This TCR beta chain was profiled in a study of blood T cell repertoires in COVID-19. Sequencing used immunoSEQ multiplex PCR; TCRdb keeps in-frame clones, though not all of them. This sample has about 210,000 clones, with just under 85% found just once. The V segment lost 3 bases and the J segment 2 bases; nucleotides outside the gene matches: 5. The CDR3 extends over 15 amino acids. Germline values: CDR1 SEHNR, CDR2 FQNEAQ (reference sequence). The chain couples TRBV7-9 to TRBJ2-3; 7 bases are a match to TRBD2. Sequencing was done on a sample of peripheral blood. This TCR was recovered from a man in his 60s with COVID-19, enrolled during active disease. The CDR3 spells CASSFAQRDTDTQYF. The DNA of the CDR3 is TGTGCCAGCAGCTTCGCACAGCGGGACACAGATACGCAGTATTTT.